The 17 T cell receptor beta chains reported below all come from one sample, sequenced in a study of blood T cell repertoires in COVID-19. Produced via immunoSEQ multiplex PCR; TCRdb's table is partial and in-frame only. Of 250,000 to 400,000 clones detected, approximately 90% appear once; the ten largest clones hold 1.5% to 2%. Sequencing was performed on peripheral blood. The receptors were sampled from a woman in her 30s with COVID-19, enrolled during active disease.

The chain is built from TRBV18 and TRBJ1-4; tentative D call: TRBD1 (5 bases). Germline CDR1 is KGHSH and CDR2 is LQKENI. V was clipped by 6 bases and J by 7 bases, with 12 bases between them. The CDR3 sequence is 13 residues long. Here the CDR3 DNA reads TGTGCCAGCTCGGGGCAGGGCAGTGAAAAACTGTTTTTT. This gives the protein CASSGQGSEKLFF. Complete variable domain (other parts from reference TRBV18 and TRBJ1-4): NAGVMQNPRHLVRRRGQEARLRCSPMKGHSHVYWYRQLPEEGLKFMVYLQKENIIDESGMPKERFSAEFPKEGPSILRIQQVVRGDSAAYFCASSGQGSEKLFFGSGTQLSVL.

This chain joins TRBV10-2 and TRBJ1-4, with D unresolved. The germline V gene has CDR1 WSHSY and CDR2 SAAADI. V was cut by 6 bases and J by 4 bases, with 15 bases left in between. This CDR3 region has 15 residues. The CDR3 DNA reads as TGCGCCAGCAGCCCCGGACTTACTGTTAATGAAAAACTGTTTTTT. This codes for CASSPGLTVNEKLFF.

The chain has TRBV7-9 and TRBJ1-1; maybe TRBD1 (6 bases). The CDR3 runs to 15 residues. Germline assignment: CDR1 SEHNR and CDR2 FQNEAQ (reference sequence). V dropped 5 bases and J dropped 0 bases, with 13 bases sitting between them. The CDR3 bases are TGTGCCAGCAGCCCAGGTGGGGGCATGAACACTGAAGCTTTCTTT. Amino acid sequence: CASSPGGGMNTEAFF.

The chain uses TRBV24-1 and TRBJ2-5; D perhaps matches TRBD2 (6 bases). The CDR3 consists of 15 residues. Germline-derived CDR1 and CDR2 are KGHDR and SFDVKD. V lost 4 bases to trimming and J lost 4 bases, with 15 bases between them. The CDR3 nucleotides are TGTGCCACCAGTGAAACTGGAGGGAAGGGAGAGACCCAGTACTTC. Translation gives CATSETGGKGETQYF.

The V call is TRBV19, the J call TRBJ1-1; TRBD1 aligns across 8 bases. V trimming: 5 bases; J trimming: 6 bases; junction bases outside the gene matches: 11. This CDR3 region has 15 residues. Germline V lookup: CDR1 LNHDA, CDR2 SQIVND (reference sequence). The CDR3 loop is CASSHLQGVDPEAFF. The CDR3 DNA is TGTGCCAGTAGTCATTTACAGGGGGTAGACCCTGAAGCTTTCTTT.

V usage is TRBV4-1 and J usage is TRBJ2-1; a weak D match, TRBD2 (5 bases). This CDR3 has 14 residues. Germline assignment: CDR1 MGHRA and CDR2 YSYEKL. V gave up 4 bases and J gave up 6 bases, with 13 bases separating them. The CDR3 nucleotides are TGCGCCAGCAGCCCCCGGGATAGTCCCAATGAGCAGTTCTTC. It specifies CASSPRDSPNEQFF.

The rearrangement joins TRBV28 to TRBJ2-7, with D possibly TRBD1 on 5 matching bases. Germline V lookup: CDR1 MDHEN, CDR2 SYDVKM. Trimming took off 6 bases at V and 3 bases at J, with 18 bases between the two ends. There are 15 residues in the CDR3. The CDR3 is CASSKQGGLGYEQYV. The CDR3 region has the DNA TGTGCCAGCAGCAAGCAGGGTGGTCTTGGCTACGAGCAGTACGTC.

V gene TRBV18 combines with J gene TRBJ1-2, with D perhaps matching TRBD1 (6 bases). This CDR3 has 16 residues. Trimming pared 6 bases from V and 2 bases from J, leaving 19 bases between. Germline lookup yields CDR1 KGHSH and CDR2 LQKENI. The CDR3 nucleotides read TGTGCCAGCTCGAACCACCCCGGCAGGGGAAACTATGGCTACACCTTC. Protein product: CASSNHPGRGNYGYTF.

The gene calls are TRBV11-2 and TRBJ2-1, with D possibly TRBD2 on 5 matching bases. V dropped 0 bases and J dropped 6 bases, with 21 bases sitting between them. Germline CDR1 SGHAT, CDR2 FQNNGV. The CDR3 contains 18 residues. The CDR3, as DNA: TGTGCCAGCAGCTTAGATTTAGTGGCCGGACTCCTTGTCAATGAGCAGTTCTTC. Translation: CASSLDLVAGLLVNEQFF. Full variable domain (remainder filled in from reference TRBV11-2 and TRBJ2-1): EAGVAQSPRYKIIEKRQSVAFWCNPISGHATLYWYQQILGQGPKLLIQFQNNGVVDDSQLPKDRFSAERLKGVDSTLKIQPAKLEDSAVYLCASSLDLVAGLLVNEQFFGPGTRLTVL.

V usage is TRBV27 and J usage is TRBJ2-1; 10 bases fit TRBD2. Germline CDR1 MNHEY, CDR2 SMNVEV (reference sequence). V lost 5 bases, J lost 1 base, and 8 bases stayed unmatched. This CDR3 has 17 residues. CDR3 protein: CASSPNSGGLSYNEQFF. In DNA form, the CDR3 reads TGTGCCAGCAGTCCAAATAGCGGGGGGCTGTCCTACAATGAGCAGTTCTTC.

The chain couples TRBV4-2 to TRBJ1-1; a possible D gene is TRBD1 (6 bases). V dropped 1 base and J dropped 0 bases, with 12 bases sitting between them. CDR3 size: 16 residues. The germline gives CDR1 LGHNA, CDR2 YNFKEQ. The CDR3 DNA sequence: TGTGCCAGCAGCCAAGGGGGGAACAGGGTGAACACTGAAGCTTTCTTT. Translating it yields CASSQGGNRVNTEAFF.

J is TRBJ2-3 and V is TRBV3-1 (or the pseudogene TRBV3-2); TRBD2 agrees at 9 bases. The J segment lost 1 base and the V segment lost 5 bases, leaving 1 base of the junction unmatched. Germline V gene sequence: CDR1 LGHDT, CDR2 YNNKEL (reference sequence). The CDR3 is 14 residues long. The CDR3 loop is CASSVAGGTDTQYF. The CDR3 region has the DNA TGTGCCAGCAGCGTAGCGGGGGGCACAGATACGCAGTATTTT.

V is TRBV7-9 and J is TRBJ2-2; a possible D gene is TRBD1 (5 bases). The V end lost 0 bases, the J end lost 5 bases, and 13 bases lay between the germline ends. This CDR3 is built from 16 residues. The germline V gene encodes CDR1 SEHNR and CDR2 FQNEAQ (reference sequence). CDR3 sequence reads: CASSLADVGVTGELFF. The CDR3 DNA is TGTGCCAGCAGCTTAGCCGATGTAGGGGTAACCGGGGAGCTGTTTTTT.

The chain joins TRBV29-1 to TRBJ2-7; TRBD2 agrees at 7 bases. CDR1 SQVTM and CDR2 ANQGSEA come from the germline V gene. The ends lost 4 bases at V and 5 bases at J; junction bases unmatched: 2. The CDR3 length is 11 residues. CDR3 sequence reads: CSVGRGDEQYF. The DNA of the CDR3 is TGCAGCGTTGGTCGGGGGGACGAGCAGTACTTC.

The chain couples TRBV2 to TRBJ2-1; D is uncertain. V was pared by 3 bases and J by 6 bases, with 9 bases between. This CDR3 region has 13 residues. Germline CDR1 is SNHLY and CDR2 is FYNNEI. The chain's CDR3 is CASSETSSNEQFF. The CDR3 DNA sequence: TGTGCCAGCAGTGAGACATCCAGCAATGAGCAGTTCTTC.

CDR3 loop: CASSLVAGGTYNEQFF. CDR3 DNA: TGTGCCAGCAGCTTAGTTGCGGGGGGAACATACAATGAGCAGTTCTTC. This chain connects TRBV7-9 to TRBJ2-1, with 8 positions matching TRBD2. Per germline, CDR1 SEHNR and CDR2 FQNEAQ (reference sequence). Trimming at V came to 1 base and at J to 4 bases, leaving 6 bases not matched to a gene. This CDR3 comprises 16 residues. Using reference TRBV7-9 and TRBJ2-1 for the parts outside the CDR3, the full variable domain is DTGVSQNPRHKITKRGQNVTFRCDPISEHNRLYWYRQTLGQGPEFLTYFQNEAQLEKSRLLSDRFSAERPKGSFSTLEIQRTEQGDSAMYLCASSLVAGGTYNEQFFGPGTRLTVL.

The V and J genes are TRBV13 and TRBJ1-4, with 8 positions matching TRBD1. The CDR3 extends over 15 amino acids. V lost 5 bases, J lost 8 bases, and 10 bases stayed unmatched. In germline, CDR1 is PRHDT, CDR2 FYEKMQ (reference sequence). The CDR3 loop reads CASSPRTGLGEKLFF. The CDR3 nucleotides read TGTGCCAGCAGCCCTCGGACAGGGCTAGGCGAAAAACTGTTTTTT.